The 21 T cell receptor beta chains below were found in one sample sequenced in a study of T cells in localized non-small cell lung cancer (dated by TCRdb to the early 2020s). Libraries were prepared through the immunoSEQ multiplex PCR assay. Sourced from immuneACCESS, this table was stored by TCRdb with only in-frame sequences that have V and J called. A share of the clones is absent; for the studies checked, an unresolved V gene accounts for under half, and the remainder has no known explanation. The sample table contains tens of thousands of clones; only one count was recorded for roughly 81% of them. The ten largest account for approximately 3% of the sample. The source material was peripheral blood, sampled before any cancer treatment. Every receptor here comes from a man aged 40-75 years with stage I lung adenocarcinoma.

This chain uses TRBV30 with TRBJ1-2; tentatively, D is TRBD1 (6 bases). CDR3 length equals 12 residues. CDR1 is GTSNPN, CDR2 SVGIG, per germline (reference sequence). Trimming stripped 2 bases from V and 7 bases from J, with 11 bases between. CDR3 amino acids: CAWSPGAGGYTF. The CDR3 DNA reads as TGTGCCTGGAGTCCGGGGGCTGGTGGCTACACCTTC.

The chain has TRBV10-3 and TRBJ2-5, with unresolved D. V lost 8 bases to trimming and J lost 0 bases, with 10 bases between them. The germline V gene has CDR1 ENHRY and CDR2 SYGVKD. The CDR3 is made up of 13 amino acids. The CDR3, as DNA: TGTGCCATCCGAGACTCAAACCAAGAGACCCAGTACTTC. Its translation is CAIRDSNQETQYF.

The chain carries TRBV5-1 and TRBJ2-7; D is possibly TRBD2 (7 bases). The V gene's germline CDR1 is SGHRS and CDR2 YFSETQ. Trimming took off 2 bases at V and 5 bases at J, with 14 bases between the two ends. The CDR3 has 14 residues. As DNA, the CDR3 is TGCGCCAGCAGCTTCGAGGGGGGGTCCCACGAGCAGTACTTC. Encoded protein: CASSFEGGSHEQYF.

The chain employs TRBV5-8 and TRBJ2-2; D might be TRBD2 (5 bases). Germline assignment: CDR1 SGHTS and CDR2 YDEGEE. The CDR3 contains 13 residues. Trimming stripped 4 bases from V and 9 bases from J, with 13 bases between. CDR3 protein: CASSPGIARELFF. As DNA, the CDR3 is TGTGCCAGCAGCCCGGGGATAGCCCGGGAGCTGTTTTTT.

This clone was seen more than once but under ten times. This sequence joins TRBV7-9 and TRBJ1-1; D remains unclear. The V end was cut by 5 bases, the J end by 2 bases, with 15 bases between. Germline V lookup: CDR1 SEHNR, CDR2 FQNEAQ (reference sequence). The CDR3 has 15 residues. Here the CDR3 reads CASSAQPLTNTEAFF. In nucleotides, the CDR3 is TGTGCCAGCAGCGCCCAACCCTTGACTAACACTGAAGCTTTCTTT. The full variable domain, with the rest looked up from reference TRBV7-9 and TRBJ1-1, is DTGVSQNPRHKITKRGQNVTFRCDPISEHNRLYWYRQTLGQGPEFLTYFQNEAQLEKSRLLSDRFSAERPKGSFSTLEIQRTEQGDSAMYLCASSAQPLTNTEAFFGQGTRLTVV.

V gene TRBV5-1 combines with J gene TRBJ1-2; D uncertain. V was pared by 2 bases and J by 4 bases, with 12 bases between. The CDR3 sequence is 14 residues long. Germline V CDR1 and CDR2: SGHRS, YFSETQ. The CDR3 sequence: CASSFTDGFYGYTF. CDR3 DNA: TGCGCCAGCAGCTTTACGGACGGCTTCTATGGCTACACCTTC.

The chain is built from TRBV4-3 and TRBJ1-1, with a weak D call TRBD1 (6 bases). Deletions cut 1 base from V and 0 bases from J, with 9 bases between. The germline V gene encodes CDR1 LGHNA and CDR2 YSLEER. This CDR3 has 15 amino acids. CDR3 in DNA: TGCGCCAGCAGCCAAGGCGACAGGCTGAACACTGAAGCTTTCTTT. Protein: CASSQGDRLNTEAFF.

The genes are TRBV7-9 and TRBJ2-2; TRBD2 might be the D (5 bases). Germline CDR1 reads SEHNR; CDR2 reads FQNEAQ (reference sequence). The CDR3 contains 16 residues. V was trimmed by 0 bases and J by 0 bases, leaving 8 bases between them. The DNA for the CDR3 is TGTGCCAGCAGCTTAGCGCCAGCGGCGAACACCGGGGAGCTGTTTTTT. Its protein product is CASSLAPAANTGELFF.

A few counts support this clone. The rearrangement joins TRBV5-4 to TRBJ1-1; D unclear. The germline V gene has CDR1 SGHNT and CDR2 YYREEE (reference sequence). Trimming shortened V by 0 bases and J by 1 base, and 7 bases separated the two germline ends. The CDR3 contains 14 residues. CDR3 sequence: CASSLEIANTEAFF. The DNA for the CDR3 is TGTGCCAGCAGCTTGGAGATAGCGAACACTGAAGCTTTCTTT.

This clone was counted a few times. The chain recombines TRBV7-9 with TRBJ2-7; no clear D gene. The ends were cut back, 1 base at V and 3 bases at J, with 7 bases in the middle. Germline lookup yields CDR1 SEHNR and CDR2 FQNEAQ (reference sequence). The CDR3 loop spans 13 amino acids. The CDR3 region is CASSLVLDYEQYF. For the CDR3, the DNA is TGTGCCAGCAGCTTAGTTTTAGACTACGAGCAGTACTTC.

J is TRBJ2-1 and V is TRBV19, with D hard to call. Germline lookup yields CDR1 LNHDA and CDR2 SQIVND (reference sequence). V was clipped by 0 bases and J by 9 bases, with 9 bases between them. The CDR3 covers 13 residues. The CDR3 nucleotides read TGTGCCAGTAGTATAGAATCTAGTTTTGAGCAGTTCTTC. It encodes CASSIESSFEQFF.

This rearrangement joins TRBV5-5 to TRBJ1-2; 7 bases match TRBD1. Trimming took 6 bases from V and 1 from J; bases not matched to a gene: 15. Germline CDR1 reads SGHKS; CDR2 reads YYEKEE (reference sequence). CDR3 length: 17 residues. CDR3 residues: CASIRTGTANFNYGYTF. The CDR3 nucleotides read TGTGCCAGCATCCGAACCGGGACAGCGAATTTTAACTATGGCTACACCTTC.

The J gene is TRBJ2-7, the V gene TRBV7-8; 10 nucleotides match TRBD1. Trimming cost V 4 bases and J 4 bases; bases outside gene matches: 7. The germline V gene encodes CDR1 SGHVS and CDR2 FQNEAQ. The CDR3 is 15 amino acids. The CDR3 DNA follows: TGTGCCAGCAGCTACCAGACAGGGGGCCTTTACGAGCAGTACTTC. Translating gives CASSYQTGGLYEQYF.

The J gene is TRBJ2-6, the V gene TRBV11-2; 7 bases line up with TRBD1. The CDR3 loop spans 18 amino acids. Germline V gene sequence: CDR1 SGHAT, CDR2 FQNNGV. J lost 3 bases, V lost 3 bases, and 11 bases had no gene match. The chain's CDR3 is CASSFDREGFLGANVLTF. As DNA, the CDR3 is TGTGCCAGCAGCTTCGACAGGGAAGGGTTTCTTGGGGCCAACGTCCTGACTTTC.

J is TRBJ2-1 and V is TRBV27, with D maybe TRBD2 (6 bases). In germline, CDR1 is MNHEY, CDR2 SMNVEV (reference sequence). This CDR3 comprises 13 residues. V was pared by 6 bases and J by 3 bases, with 9 bases between. This chain's CDR3 is CASRTGLYNEQFF. CDR3 DNA sequence: TGTGCCAGCAGGACGGGACTCTACAATGAGCAGTTCTTC.

The chain employs TRBV19 and TRBJ2-7, with D possibly TRBD2 on 5 matching bases. The germline CDR1 and CDR2 sequences are LNHDA and SQIVND (reference sequence). Trimming shortened V by 5 bases and J by 3 bases, and 11 bases separated the two germline ends. CDR3 length: 13 amino acids. CDR3: CASSVRRGYEQYF. The CDR3 nucleotides are TGTGCCAGTAGTGTCCGTCGGGGCTACGAGCAGTACTTC.

The J gene is TRBJ2-5, the V gene TRBV12-5; 12 positions agree with TRBD2. CDR3 size: 17 residues. Germline V lookup: CDR1 LGHNT, CDR2 FRNRAP. The V segment lost 6 bases and the J segment 1 base; nucleotides outside the gene matches: 9. CDR3 sequence reads: CASGPGLAGPFQETQYF. In DNA, the CDR3 is TGTGCTAGTGGGCCGGGACTAGCGGGCCCCTTCCAAGAGACCCAGTACTTC.

Notes on this clone: The junction departs from the called germline gene at one end, perhaps through a read error. This chain connects TRBV29-1 to TRBJ1-1; 7 nucleotides agree with TRBD1. Germline V lookup: CDR1 SQVTM, CDR2 ANQGSEA. The length of the CDR3 is 13 residues. CDR3 loop: CSVEGQVNTEAFF. DNA of the CDR3: TGCAGCGTGGAAGGACAGGTGAACACTGAAGCTTTCTTT.

The rearrangement links TRBV5-4 to TRBJ2-2; D is uncertain. This CDR3 is built from 16 residues. The V end was cut by 4 bases, the J end by 4 bases, with 17 bases between. The germline CDR1 and CDR2 sequences are SGHNT and YYREEE (reference sequence). Written as DNA, the CDR3 is TGTGCCAGCAGCGCCCCGGGCCAAAGGTCCACCGGGGAGCTGTTTTTT. Its translation: CASSAPGQRSTGELFF.

The chain uses TRBV9 and TRBJ2-3; D is unclear. The V end was cut by 2 bases, the J end by 0 bases, with 13 bases between. The V gene's germline CDR1 is SGDLS and CDR2 YYNGEE. The CDR3 length is 16 residues. The CDR3 spells CASSVSGSYSTDTQYF. The CDR3 DNA sequence: TGTGCCAGCAGCGTCAGTGGCAGCTATAGCACAGATACGCAGTATTTT.

J is TRBJ1-1 and V is TRBV16; 10 positions match TRBD1. Germline CDR1 is KGHSY and CDR2 is FQNENV. Trimming cost V 3 bases and J 3 bases; bases outside gene matches: 4. This CDR3 spans 15 amino acids. This chain's CDR3 is CASSQTGGRDTEAFF. CDR3 sequence (DNA): TGTGCCAGCAGCCAGACAGGGGGCAGGGACACTGAAGCTTTCTTT.